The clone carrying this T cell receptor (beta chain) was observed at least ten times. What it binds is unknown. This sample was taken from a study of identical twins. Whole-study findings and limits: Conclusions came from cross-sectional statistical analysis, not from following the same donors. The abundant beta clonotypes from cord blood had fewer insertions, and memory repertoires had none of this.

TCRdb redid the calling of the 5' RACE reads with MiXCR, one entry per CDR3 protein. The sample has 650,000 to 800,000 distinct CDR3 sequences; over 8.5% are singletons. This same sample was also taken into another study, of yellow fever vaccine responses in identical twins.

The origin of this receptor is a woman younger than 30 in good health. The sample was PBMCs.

CDR3: CSVERGLAGVPDTQYF. In nucleotides, the CDR3 is TGCAGCGTTGAAAGGGGACTAGCGGGAGTTCCAGATACGCAGTATTTT. The chain employs TRBV29-1 and TRBJ2-3; 14 nucleotides match TRBD2. Germline V gene data show CDR1 as SQVTM and CDR2 as ANQGSEA. The CDR3 has 16 amino acids. The trim removed 2 bases at V and 4 bases at J, leaving 5 bases unmatched.